Following are 17 T cell receptor beta chains from one sample sequenced in a study of blood T cell repertoires in COVID-19 (dated by TCRdb to 2018 to 2020). The library relied on the immunoSEQ multiplex PCR assay. The table was pulled from immuneACCESS by TCRdb, which kept in-frame rearrangements only. Such tables lose some clones; where checked, under half of the loss comes from unresolved V genes, and the rest has no known cause. The sample table records 410,000 or so clones; 86% of these occur just once. The ten largest make up roughly 1.4% of the sample. Sequenced: peripheral blood. The receptors originated from a woman between 25 and 40 years old with active or convalescent COVID-19.

The CDR3 spells CASSQFPPSDSSYEQYF. In DNA form, the CDR3 reads TGTGCCAGCAGCCAATTCCCACCCTCTGACAGCTCCTACGAGCAGTACTTC. This rearrangement joins TRBV16 to TRBJ2-7; D possibly corresponds to TRBD1 (5 bases). Per the germline V gene, CDR1 is KGHSY and CDR2 is FQNENV. The CDR3 sequence is 17 residues long. V lost 1 base, J lost 0 bases, and 16 bases lay in between.

V and J are TRBV5-1 and TRBJ2-2, with 11 bases identical to TRBD2. J gave up 6 bases and V 4 bases, and 5 bases lay outside the gene matches. The length of the CDR3 is 15 residues. Germline-derived CDR1 and CDR2 are SGHRS and YFSETQ. CDR3 protein: CASSPQTSGAGELFF. The CDR3 DNA sequence: TGCGCCAGCAGCCCCCAGACTAGCGGGGCCGGGGAGCTGTTTTTT.

The chain links TRBV9 to TRBJ2-1; 9 bases are a match to TRBD2. Germline CDR1 and CDR2: SGDLS and YYNGEE. CDR3 length: 16 amino acids. Trimming removed 0 bases from V and 2 bases from J; junction bases left unmatched: 3. The CDR3 sequence: CASSVGGGAPYNEQFF. DNA of the CDR3: TGTGCCAGCAGCGTAGGCGGGGGGGCCCCCTACAATGAGCAGTTCTTC. The full variable domain, its missing parts supplied by reference TRBV9 and TRBJ2-1, is DSGVTQTPKHLITATGQRVTLRCSPRSGDLSVYWYQQSLDQGLQFLIQYYNGEERAKGNILERFSAQQFPDLHSELNLSSLELGDSALYFCASSVGGGAPYNEQFFGPGTRLTVL.

This clone appeared once. J is TRBJ2-5 and V is TRBV7-7, with 7 nucleotides matching TRBD1. After removal of 3 bases from V and 7 bases from J, the junction contained 5 bases not matched to a gene. The CDR3 is 13 residues long. The germline V gene has CDR1 SSHAT and CDR2 FNYEAQ (reference sequence). The CDR3, as DNA: TGTGCCAGCAGCTTCGGGACAGATGGGACCCAGTACTTC. It encodes CASSFGTDGTQYF.

V is TRBV7-9 and J is TRBJ1-1, with TRBD1 identical over 9 bases. Germline V lookup: CDR1 SEHNR, CDR2 FQNEAQ (reference sequence). V gave up 5 bases and J gave up 5 bases; unmatched junction bases: 9. This CDR3 has 15 residues. CDR3 DNA sequence: TGTGCCAGCAGCGCAACAGGGGGCGCGGATACTGAAGCTTTCTTT. Its protein is CASSATGGADTEAFF.

The V call is TRBV11-3, the J call TRBJ1-1; 10 bases map to TRBD1. This CDR3 has 15 residues. J was trimmed by 5 bases and V by 5 bases; bases with no gene match: 8. The germline V gene encodes CDR1 SGHNT and CDR2 YENEEA. The CDR3 DNA reads as TGTGCCAGCAGCATGGGACAGGGGTTTGATACTGAAGCTTTCTTT. Translating gives CASSMGQGFDTEAFF.

This clone occurred once. The chain combines TRBV5-1 with TRBJ2-7, with a weak D call TRBD2 (5 bases). The CDR3 is 16 amino acids. Deletions cut 0 bases from V and 0 bases from J, with 13 bases between. Germline V gene data show CDR1 as SGHRS and CDR2 as YFSETQ. CDR3 loop: CASSLGSWGDSYEQYF. In DNA, the CDR3 is TGCGCCAGCAGCTTGGGTTCTTGGGGAGACTCCTACGAGCAGTACTTC.

The rearrangement uses TRBV6-2 or TRBV6-3 and TRBJ2-4; 11 nucleotides align to TRBD2. CDR3 size: 15 residues. In germline, CDR1 is MNHEY, CDR2 SVGEGT. The V and J ends lost 2 bases and 11 bases, in that order; junction bases with no gene match: 8. The CDR3 sequence: CASSYPSSGRQVQYF. The CDR3 DNA follows: TGTGCCAGCAGTTACCCCTCTAGCGGGAGGCAGGTTCAGTACTTC.

There are a few counts of this clone. J is TRBJ1-2 and V is TRBV3-1 (or the pseudogene TRBV3-2); tentatively, D is TRBD1 (5 bases). This CDR3 comprises 16 residues. V shed 1 base and J shed 4 bases, with 16 bases lying between them. Germline assignment: CDR1 LGHDT and CDR2 YNNKEL (reference sequence). CDR3 sequence reads: CASSQVGAPGVYGYTF. The CDR3 nucleotides are TGTGCCAGCAGCCAAGTTGGGGCGCCTGGGGTCTATGGCTACACCTTC.

The V and J genes are TRBV7-9 and TRBJ1-1; weak D call: TRBD1 (6 bases). The CDR3 has 16 amino acids. V lost 5 bases, J lost 7 bases, and 23 bases lay in between. From germline, CDR1 is SEHNR and CDR2 FQNEAQ (reference sequence). The CDR3 region has the DNA TGTGCCAGCAGCCTGAGTGACGGGGAGCAGGGGATTGAAGCTTTCTTT. It is translated as CASSLSDGEQGIEAFF.

This clone was detected only once. The V and J genes are TRBV29-1 and TRBJ1-2; D is unclear. Germline V lookup: CDR1 SQVTM, CDR2 ANQGSEA. The V end was cut by 1 base, the J end by 8 bases, with 11 bases between. The CDR3 runs to 12 residues. The CDR3 region has the DNA TGCAGCGTTGAAGGTCTTAAGGAGGGCTACACCTTC. Translated: CSVEGLKEGYTF.

Only one count was recorded for this clone. The chain combines TRBV11-2 with TRBJ1-2; TRBD1 agrees at 7 bases. Per germline, CDR1 SGHAT and CDR2 FQNNGV. The CDR3 is 13 residues long. J lost 4 bases, V lost 5 bases, and 4 bases had no gene match. The CDR3 bases are TGTGCCAGCAGCCCACAGGGGTCCTATGGCTACACCTTC. It is translated as CASSPQGSYGYTF.

This clone has a single count. This chain joins TRBV21-1 and TRBJ2-7; the D call TRBD2 from the table was never checked on the DNA. TRBV21-1 is shown as a pseudogene. There are 18 residues in the CDR3. The CDR3 is CASSKRLAGLLFGGEQYF. CDR3 nucleotide sequence: TGTGCCAGCAGCAAGAGACTAGCGGGCCTACTATTCGGGGGCGAGCAGTACTTC.

The gene calls are TRBV6-5 and TRBJ1-6; 10 bases fit TRBD1. The V and J ends lost 10 bases and 9 bases, in that order; junction bases with no gene match: 12. The CDR3 contains 15 residues. Germline loops: CDR1 MNHEY, CDR2 SVGAGI. The CDR3 region has the DNA TGTGCCATCCTATCCGGGACAGGGGTTAGTTCACCCCTCCACTTT. This codes for CAILSGTGVSSPLHF.

The chain employs TRBV15 and TRBJ2-5; D possibly corresponds to TRBD2 (6 bases). From germline, CDR1 is LNHNV and CDR2 YYDKDF (reference sequence). The CDR3 spans 18 residues. Between the trimmed V and J ends, which lost 3 bases and 3 bases, there was a span of 23 bases. CDR3 sequence: CATSSRIPGAVLKETQYF. The CDR3 DNA reads as TGTGCCACCAGCAGCCGGATACCGGGAGCCGTACTAAAAGAGACCCAGTACTTC.

The rearrangement uses TRBV20-1 and TRBJ1-2; weak D call: TRBD1 (6 bases). The length of the CDR3 is 11 residues. Trimming took 3 bases from V and 13 from J, leaving 15 bases between them. Germline assignment: CDR1 DFQATT and CDR2 SNEGSKA (reference sequence). CDR3 nucleotide sequence: TGCAGTGCTAGGGGGGCCCAACCCTCCACCTTC. Translated: CSARGAQPSTF.

This chain links TRBV15 with TRBJ2-1; TRBD2 agrees at 9 bases. Trimming took 3 bases from V and 10 from J; bases not matched to a gene: 7. The length of the CDR3 is 14 residues. Germline values: CDR1 LNHNV, CDR2 YYDKDF (reference sequence). CDR3 sequence (DNA): TGTGCCACCAGCAGGGAGGGACTAGCTGAAGAGCAGTTCTTC. Its translation: CATSREGLAEEQFF.